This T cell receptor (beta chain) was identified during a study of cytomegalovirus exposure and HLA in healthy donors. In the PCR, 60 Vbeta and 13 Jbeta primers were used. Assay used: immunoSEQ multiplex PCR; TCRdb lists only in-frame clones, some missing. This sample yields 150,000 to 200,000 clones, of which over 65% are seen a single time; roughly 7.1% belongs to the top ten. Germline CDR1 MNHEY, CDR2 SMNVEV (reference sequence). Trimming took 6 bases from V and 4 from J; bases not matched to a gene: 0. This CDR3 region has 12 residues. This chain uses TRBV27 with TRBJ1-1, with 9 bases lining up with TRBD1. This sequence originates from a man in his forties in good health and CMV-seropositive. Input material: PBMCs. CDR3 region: CASRTGGTEAFF. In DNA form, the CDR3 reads TGTGCCAGCAGGACAGGGGGCACTGAAGCTTTCTTT.